What follows are 31 T cell receptor beta chains derived from one specimen sequenced in a study of shared clonotypes between healthy human individuals (dated by TCRdb to the early 2020s). CD8 naive samples consisted of CD45RO-negative cells that were positively selected for CCR7, yielding a CD45RA+CCR7+ population without TemRA cells. Library construction relied on the immunoSEQ multiplex PCR assay. As stored in TCRdb, this immuneACCESS dataset retains in-frame rearrangements with V and J assigned. A fraction of the clones does not appear; measured against another copy, unresolved V genes explain less than half of the discrepancy, and the remainder lacks a known reason. Recorded for this sample are hundreds of thousands of clones; 85% to 95% of them occurred a single time. The top ten clonotypes cover around 0.11% of the sample. Source material: naive CD8+ T cells sorted from blood. Explained via the paper, the cell subset or site label denotes: CD45RA+CCR7+. The receptors were sampled from a woman aged 25 to 45 in good health.

The J gene is TRBJ1-1, the V gene TRBV19, with D possibly being TRBD1 (5 bases). The V end was cut by 5 bases, the J end by 7 bases, with 20 bases between. Germline V gene lookup returns CDR1 LNHDA and CDR2 SQIVND (reference sequence). This CDR3 is 15 amino acids long. The CDR3 DNA reads TGTGCCAGTAGTCCCTTGGACAACCACCCTGTTGAAGCTTTCTTT. It is translated as CASSPLDNHPVEAFF.

With regard to this clone: Other DNA variants within this sample encode the same CDR3. The chain joins TRBV7-2 to TRBJ2-7; a weak D match, TRBD2 (5 bases). In germline, CDR1 is SGHTA, CDR2 FQGNSA. Trimming pared 1 base from V and 7 bases from J, leaving 11 bases between. There are 13 residues in the CDR3. CDR3 protein: CASSLGPSYEQYF. The CDR3 nucleotides are TGTGCCAGCAGCTTAGGGCCTAGCTATGAGCAGTACTTC.

The chain has TRBV11-2 and TRBJ2-7, with no clear D. Per germline, CDR1 SGHAT and CDR2 FQNNGV. V dropped 5 bases and J dropped 5 bases, with 13 bases sitting between them. This CDR3 contains 13 residues. DNA for the CDR3: TGTGCCAGCAGCCCCATTCCTAGTGACGAGCAGTACTTC. Amino acids: CASSPIPSDEQYF.

V usage is TRBV6-5 and J usage is TRBJ1-1; D call uncertain. The V gene's germline CDR1 is MNHEY and CDR2 SVGAGI. The CDR3 consists of 11 residues. The V and J ends lost 0 bases and 9 bases respectively, with 5 bases between them. Here the CDR3 DNA reads TGTGCCAGCAGTTACTCCGTACAAGCTTTCTTT. It encodes CASSYSVQAFF.

The gene calls are TRBV13 and TRBJ2-7; TRBD1 or TRBD2 may be the D gene (7 bases each). Looked up from germline, CDR1 is PRHDT and CDR2 is FYEKMQ (reference sequence). The CDR3 length is 15 residues. Trimming shortened V by 2 bases and J by 5 bases, and 16 bases separated the two germline ends. CDR3 loop: CASSLFKGGGDEQYF. CDR3 DNA: TGTGCCAGCAGCTTATTCAAGGGAGGGGGCGACGAGCAGTACTTC. Drawing the rest from reference TRBV13 and TRBJ2-7, the complete variable domain is AAGVIQSPRHLIKEKRETATLKCYPIPRHDTVYWYQQGPGQDPQFLISFYEKMQSDKGSIPDRFSAQQFSDYHSELNMSSLELGDSALYFCASSLFKGGGDEQYFGPGTRLTVT.

V and J are TRBV4-2 and TRBJ2-7, with a possible D match to TRBD1 (6 bases). V lost 0 bases and J 2 bases, leaving 11 bases between the germline ends. Germline lookup yields CDR1 LGHNA and CDR2 YNFKEQ. The CDR3 consists of 15 residues. This CDR3 is CASSQDWAGAYEQYF. The CDR3 coding sequence is TGTGCCAGCAGCCAAGATTGGGCAGGGGCCTACGAGCAGTACTTC.

The genes are TRBV29-1 and TRBJ1-1; D ambiguous. Between the trimmed V and J ends, which lost 7 bases and 1 base, there was a span of 13 bases. Germline V lookup: CDR1 SQVTM, CDR2 ANQGSEA. The CDR3 totals 13 residues. CDR3 DNA: TGCAGCGAGACCCCTACTCAGAACACTGAAGCTTTCTTT. Its protein is CSETPTQNTEAFF.

In the case of this clone: The sample holds other DNA sequences that translate to the same CDR3. V gene TRBV27 combines with J gene TRBJ1-1; D might be TRBD1 (6 bases). Germline-derived CDR1 and CDR2 are MNHEY and SMNVEV (reference sequence). V lost 5 bases to trimming and J lost 0 bases, with 10 bases between them. There are 14 residues in the CDR3. This chain's CDR3 is CASSLRGMNTEAFF. CDR3 DNA sequence: TGTGCCAGCAGTCTCAGGGGAATGAACACTGAAGCTTTCTTT.

This chain connects TRBV2 to TRBJ2-1, with D perhaps given as TRBD1 or TRBD2 (6 bases each). The length of the CDR3 is 18 residues. The V end lost 1 base, the J end lost 2 bases, and 18 bases lay between the germline ends. The V gene's germline CDR1 is SNHLY and CDR2 FYNNEI. CDR3 sequence: CASSEVPPWGDTYNEQFF. CDR3 DNA sequence: TGTGCCAGCAGTGAAGTCCCACCCTGGGGGGACACCTACAATGAGCAGTTCTTC.

V gene TRBV5-6 combines with J gene TRBJ2-1; TRBD2 aligns across 8 bases. In germline, CDR1 is SGHDT, CDR2 YYEEEE. CDR3 size: 15 residues. Trimming cost V 2 bases and J 4 bases; bases outside gene matches: 5. The CDR3 region is CASSFSAGVYNEQFF. For the CDR3, the DNA is TGTGCCAGCAGCTTCTCAGCGGGAGTTTACAATGAGCAGTTCTTC.

The rearrangement uses TRBV7-9 and TRBJ2-3; 7 bases are shared with TRBD2. The CDR3 has 15 residues. CDR1 is SEHNR, CDR2 FQNEAQ, per germline (reference sequence). V gave up 4 bases and J gave up 1 base; unmatched junction bases: 5. The CDR3 DNA reads as TGTGCCAGCAGCTCACCCACTAGCGGCACAGATACGCAGTATTTT. Encoded protein: CASSSPTSGTDTQYF.

The chain carries TRBV7-9 and TRBJ2-7, with D tentatively TRBD1 (5 bases). Germline V gene sequence: CDR1 SEHNR, CDR2 FQNEAQ (reference sequence). The V gene lost 5 bases and the J gene lost 3 bases, with 14 bases spanning the gap. The CDR3 covers 14 residues. CDR3 sequence: CASSPRGGSYEQYF. The CDR3 DNA is TGTGCCAGCAGCCCAAGGGGTGGTAGCTACGAGCAGTACTTC. Full variable domain (outside the CDR3, taken from reference TRBV7-9 and TRBJ2-7): DTGVSQNPRHKITKRGQNVTFRCDPISEHNRLYWYRQTLGQGPEFLTYFQNEAQLEKSRLLSDRFSAERPKGSFSTLEIQRTEQGDSAMYLCASSPRGGSYEQYFGPGTRLTVT.

The chain uses TRBV2 and TRBJ2-3; D unclear. Germline V gives CDR1 SNHLY, CDR2 FYNNEI. CDR3 length: 13 residues. V shed 9 bases and J shed 6 bases, with 16 bases lying between them. CDR3 sequence (DNA): TGTGCCAGTGCGATTCCGATGGTGGATACGCAGTATTTT. Translated, it gives CASAIPMVDTQYF.

The chain joins TRBV16 to TRBJ2-1; D ambiguous. The CDR3 has 12 residues. Germline V CDR1 and CDR2: KGHSY, FQNENV. The V and J ends lost 2 bases and 5 bases respectively, with 4 bases between them. The CDR3 reads CASSQLDNEQFF. As DNA, the CDR3 is TGTGCCAGCAGCCAACTGGACAATGAGCAGTTCTTC.

The chain carries TRBV5-6 and TRBJ2-7, with TRBD2 matching over 11 bases. V lost 4 bases to trimming and J lost 3 bases; unmatched junction nucleotides: 9. CDR1 is SGHDT and CDR2 is YYEEEE in the germline V gene. This CDR3 spans 16 amino acids. CDR3 residues: CASSPEGLAGFYEQYF. The CDR3 DNA reads TGTGCCAGCAGCCCGGAAGGACTAGCGGGTTTCTACGAGCAGTACTTC. The variable domain in full, completed from reference TRBV5-6 and TRBJ2-7, reads DAGVTQSPTHLIKTRGQQVTLRCSPKSGHDTVSWYQQALGQGPQFIFQYYEEEERQRGNFPDRFSGHQFPNYSSELNVNALLLGDSALYLCASSPEGLAGFYEQYFGPGTRLTVT.

The J gene is TRBJ2-1, the V gene TRBV7-9, with 11 bases that match TRBD2. With V trimmed by 8 bases and J by 0 bases, 0 bases remained unmatched. The CDR3 extends over 14 amino acids. Germline V gene data show CDR1 as SEHNR and CDR2 as FQNEAQ (reference sequence). The CDR3 loop is CASGTSGSYNEQFF. CDR3 bases: TGTGCCAGCGGGACTAGCGGCTCCTACAATGAGCAGTTCTTC. Using reference TRBV7-9 and TRBJ2-1 for the parts outside the CDR3, the full variable domain is DTGVSQNPRHKITKRGQNVTFRCDPISEHNRLYWYRQTLGQGPEFLTYFQNEAQLEKSRLLSDRFSAERPKGSFSTLEIQRTEQGDSAMYLCASGTSGSYNEQFFGPGTRLTVL.

The rearrangement links TRBV2 to TRBJ2-2; 8 bases fit TRBD2. In germline, CDR1 is SNHLY, CDR2 FYNNEI. The CDR3 contains 16 residues. V lost 6 bases to trimming and J lost 4 bases; unmatched junction nucleotides: 10. CDR3 sequence: CASRGGLDESTGELFF. The CDR3 DNA sequence: TGTGCCAGCAGGGGGGGACTAGACGAAAGCACCGGGGAGCTGTTTTTT.

The V gene is TRBV5-1, the J gene TRBJ2-7; 11 nucleotides agree with TRBD2. The V and J ends lost 0 bases and 5 bases, in that order; junction bases with no gene match: 7. The CDR3 length is 16 residues. Germline CDR1 SGHRS, CDR2 YFSETQ. The CDR3 region has the DNA TGCGCCAGCAGCTTGGTGTCTAGCGGGAGGATCGACGAGCAGTACTTC. Protein sequence: CASSLVSSGRIDEQYF.

The chain is built from TRBV28 and TRBJ2-7; the D gene could be TRBD1 or TRBD2 (5 bases each). V shed 6 bases and J shed 2 bases, with 11 bases lying between them. CDR1 is MDHEN, CDR2 SYDVKM, per germline. This CDR3 is built from 13 residues. CDR3 region: CASRLRGTYEQYF. For the CDR3, the DNA is TGTGCCAGCAGGTTGAGGGGAACCTACGAGCAGTACTTC.

V usage is TRBV28 and J usage is TRBJ1-1; 8 bases are shared with TRBD1. Germline values: CDR1 MDHEN, CDR2 SYDVKM. The CDR3 extends over 12 amino acids. With V trimmed by 8 bases and J by 7 bases, 6 bases remained unmatched. The CDR3 DNA follows: TGTGCCAGCGGACAGGGCTTGGATGAAGCTTTCTTT. Its protein is CASGQGLDEAFF.

This clone was seen more than once but under ten times. The CDR3 sequence is CASSLEGNTEAFF. CDR3 nucleotides: TGTGCCAGCAGCTTAGAGGGGAACACTGAAGCTTTCTTT. J is TRBJ1-1 and V is TRBV7-9; unclear D gene. CDR1 is SEHNR, CDR2 FQNEAQ, per germline (reference sequence). Deletions cut 1 base from V and 1 base from J, with 4 bases between. The CDR3 is made up of 13 amino acids.

The chain uses TRBV5-4 and TRBJ1-1; 11 bases map to TRBD1. The CDR3 extends over 15 amino acids. CDR1 is SGHNT and CDR2 is YYREEE in the germline V gene (reference sequence). V lost 4 bases and J lost 7; bases outside the gene matches: 9. As DNA, the CDR3 is TGTGCCAGCAGCGAGGATGGACAGGGGGCAGGTGAAGCTTTCTTT. Protein sequence: CASSEDGQGAGEAFF.

In its sample, this clone was seen once. The rearrangement links TRBV28 to TRBJ2-7, with D unclear. Trimming left V 6 bases short and J 6 bases short, with 12 bases between. CDR1 MDHEN and CDR2 SYDVKM come from the germline V gene. The CDR3 has 12 residues. The CDR3 bases are TGTGCCAGCAGCCTGTTCCCTTCCGAGCAGTACTTC. Encoded protein: CASSLFPSEQYF. Based on the CDR3 plus reference TRBV28 and TRBJ2-7, the full variable domain is DVKVTQSSRYLVKRTGEKVFLECVQDMDHENMFWYRQDPGLGLRLIYFSYDVKMKEKGDIPEGYSVSREKKERFSLILESASTNQTSMYLCASSLFPSEQYFGPGTRLTVT.

The count of this clone is one. This rearrangement joins TRBV6-5 to TRBJ1-1; 10 bases are shared with TRBD1. The junction had 5 bases not matched to a gene; V was cut back by 2 bases and J by 5 bases. CDR3 size: 15 residues. The V gene's germline CDR1 is MNHEY and CDR2 SVGAGI. The CDR3: CASSYPGTGVTEAFF. CDR3 DNA sequence: TGTGCCAGCAGTTACCCGGGGACAGGGGTAACTGAAGCTTTCTTT.

V and J are TRBV7-9 and TRBJ2-7; TRBD1 agrees at 8 bases. The trim removed 2 bases at V and 3 bases at J, leaving 3 bases unmatched. The CDR3 consists of 14 residues. Germline-derived CDR1 and CDR2 are SEHNR and FQNEAQ (reference sequence). The CDR3 DNA sequence: TGTGCCAGCAGCTTAACTGACAGGGGCTACGAGCAGTACTTC. Its translation: CASSLTDRGYEQYF.

The chain recombines TRBV27 with TRBJ2-1; 9 bases map to TRBD2. The germline V gene encodes CDR1 MNHEY and CDR2 SMNVEV (reference sequence). The CDR3 is 16 amino acids. The ends lost 1 base at V and 2 bases at J; junction bases unmatched: 3. The CDR3 here is CASSLLAGDAYNEQFF. CDR3 DNA: TGTGCCAGCAGTTTATTAGCGGGAGATGCCTACAATGAGCAGTTCTTC.

The chain carries TRBV19 and TRBJ2-3; D gene unclear. The CDR3 has 15 residues. V gave up 0 bases and J gave up 2 bases, with 9 bases separating them. Germline loops: CDR1 LNHDA, CDR2 SQIVND (reference sequence). The CDR3 region has the DNA TGTGCCAGTAGTATAGATGACGGTCCCACAGATACGCAGTATTTT. The encoded protein is CASSIDDGPTDTQYF.

This rearrangement joins TRBV1 to TRBJ1-1. TRBV1 is tagged as a pseudogene. CDR3 length: 14 amino acids. CDR3 sequence reads: CTSSPSVGNTEAFF. Written as DNA, the CDR3 is TGCACCAGCAGCCCTAGCGTCGGGAACACTGAAGCTTTCTTT.

The V and J genes are TRBV28 and TRBJ1-2; D possibly corresponds to TRBD1 (6 bases). Germline lookup yields CDR1 MDHEN and CDR2 SYDVKM. This CDR3 contains 15 residues. V was clipped by 5 bases and J by 0 bases, with 13 bases between them. The CDR3 nucleotides are TGTGCCAGCAGTGGTCGGACAGTCACTAACTATGGCTACACCTTC. It translates to CASSGRTVTNYGYTF.

The DNA of the CDR3 is TGTGCCAGCAGCCTGGGCGGGGGGGCATTCCCAGATACGCAGTATTTT. Amino acids: CASSLGGGAFPDTQYF. The rearrangement joins TRBV5-6 to TRBJ2-3; 9 nucleotides line up with TRBD2. The CDR3 totals 16 residues. With 4 bases clipped from V and 4 bases from J, the junction kept 10 bases outside the gene matches. CDR1 is SGHDT, CDR2 YYEEEE, per germline.

In DNA, the CDR3 is TGTGCCTGGAGTGGCGGGAACTCTGGAAACACCATATATTTT. Its translation: CAWSGGNSGNTIYF. This chain joins TRBV30 and TRBJ1-3; no firm D call. This CDR3 comprises 14 residues. Looked up from germline, CDR1 is GTSNPN and CDR2 is SVGIG (reference sequence). Deletions cut 1 base from V and 0 bases from J, with 7 bases between.